A selection of T cell receptor beta chains follows, all from one sample in a study of CD8 T cells in ankylosing spondylitis. TCRdb redid the calling of the 5' RACE reads with MiXCR, one entry per CDR3 protein. The sample consists of about 220,000 distinct CDR3 sequences, around 24% of them appearing once. The sequenced sample was blood, either unsorted or a sorted T cell fraction (not recorded which). Receptors were obtained from a male donor with ankylosing spondylitis or in good health (not recorded which). Each CDR3 is given with its conserved first and last residue. A D gene is named only where the DNA matches it firmly. A clone size is listed for some rows: how often the clone was seen (once, few, many), or a class if it is expanded.

few TRBD1 TRBJ1-4 TRBV12-3/TRBV12-4 CASSWDRTNEKLFF TGTGCCAGCAGCTGGGACAGGACAAATGAAAAACTGTTTTTT
few TRBD1 TRBJ2-7 TRBV28 CATMKGGRGWEQYF TGTGCCACCATGAAAGGGGGCCGAGGTTGGGAGCAGTACTTC
many TRBD1 TRBJ1-2 TRBV20-1 CSARETGKVGYTF TGCAGTGCTAGAGAGACAGGGAAGGTCGGCTACACCTTC
many TRBD2 TRBJ2-2 TRBV3-1 CASRKLAGGNTGELFF TGTGCCAGCAGGAAATTAGCGGGAGGCAACACCGGGGAGCTGTTTTTT
many TRBD1 TRBJ1-2 TRBV4-1 CASSQDGTGAIYGYTF TGCGCCAGCAGCCAAGATGGGACAGGGGCTATCTATGGCTACACCTTC
- - TRBJ1-1 TRBV10-3 CAISEGTERAAFF TGTGCCATCAGTGAAGGTACAGAACGTGCAGCTTTCTTT
many - TRBJ2-5 TRBV12-3/TRBV12-4 CASSLADYQETQYF TGTGCCAGCAGTTTAGCGGATTACCAAGAGACCCAGTACTTC
- - TRBJ2-5 TRBV15 CATSRDFRETQYF TGTGCCACCAGCAGAGATTTTCGAGAGACCCAGTACTTC
- TRBD1 TRBJ2-5 TRBV6-1 CASRPQGTYQETQYF TGTGCCAGCAGGCCACAGGGGACATACCAAGAGACCCAGTACTTC
- TRBD1 TRBJ2-7 TRBV29-1 CSVDTGVEQYF TGCAGCGTCGATACAGGGGTCGAGCAGTACTTC
few TRBD2 TRBJ2-1 TRBV7-2 CASSRGLAGGVTEQFF TGTGCCAGCAGCCGGGGACTAGCGGGAGGGGTTACTGAGCAGTTCTTC
once TRBD2 TRBJ2-1 TRBV2 CASSWGLAGKFFDEQFF TGTGCCAGCAGTTGGGGACTAGCGGGAAAATTCTTCGATGAGCAGTTCTTC
few - TRBJ2-7 TRBV6-5 CASSYGQGPYEQYF TGTGCCAGCAGTTACGGGCAGGGGCCCTACGAGCAGTACTTC
- - TRBJ2-7 TRBV20-1 CSASSSVYEQYF TGCAGTGCTTCGTCTTCCGTCTACGAGCAGTACTTC
few - TRBJ1-1 TRBV12-3/TRBV12-4 CASREMNTEAFF TGTGCCAGCAGGGAAATGAACACTGAAGCTTTCTTT
few TRBD2 TRBJ2-7 TRBV11-2 CASSPGGSGSFHEQYF TGTGCCAGCAGCCCCGGTGGTAGCGGGAGTTTCCACGAGCAGTACTTC
many TRBD1 TRBJ2-1 TRBV2 CASSEGTGSSYNEQFF TGTGCCAGCAGTGAAGGGACAGGGAGCTCCTACAATGAGCAGTTCTTC
many TRBD1 TRBJ1-4 TRBV4-1 CASSLSTGGGEKLFF TGCGCCAGCAGCCTTTCGACAGGGGGAGGGGAAAAACTGTTTTTT
- - TRBJ2-5 TRBV5-5 CASSLAPLREETQYF TGTGCCAGCAGCTTGGCACCCCTCCGGGAAGAGACCCAGTACTTC
- - TRBJ2-1 TRBV10-3 CAISESAREQFF TGTGCCATCAGTGAGTCTGCGCGGGAGCAGTTCTTC
- - TRBJ2-1 TRBV21-1 CASSKGGGGTGKRGEQFF TGTGCCAGCAGCAAAGGGGGTGGGGGGACAGGGAAAAGGGGTGAGCAGTTCTTC
few TRBD2 TRBJ2-3 TRBV10-3 CAISGAGGRTDTQYF TGTGCCATCAGTGGAGCGGGAGGTCGCACAGATACGCAGTATTTT
- - TRBJ2-3 TRBV12-3/TRBV12-4 CASSPVRSSTDTQYF TGTGCCAGCAGCCCCGTGAGGTCTAGCACAGATACGCAGTATTTT
- - TRBJ2-7 TRBV7-2 CASSLSQDHEQYF TGTGCCAGCAGCTTGTCGCAGGACCACGAGCAGTACTTC
- TRBD2 TRBJ2-1 TRBV20-1 CSARGTSGRHEQFF TGCAGTGCTAGAGGGACTAGCGGGAGGCATGAGCAGTTCTTC
many TRBD2 TRBJ2-3 TRBV24-1 CATSETGLAGADTQYF TGTGCCACCAGTGAAACAGGACTAGCGGGAGCAGATACGCAGTATTTT
many - TRBJ1-4 TRBV4-3 CASSQDARQSEKLFF TGCGCCAGCAGCCAAGATGCGCGACAGTCTGAAAAACTGTTTTTT
many - TRBJ1-6 TRBV12-3/TRBV12-4 CASRAYSYNSPLHF TGTGCCAGCCGTGCATACTCCTATAATTCACCCCTCCACTTT
many - TRBJ1-6 TRBV20-1 CSARRGSGSPLHF TGCAGTGCTCGGAGAGGGTCCGGGTCACCCCTCCACTTT
many - TRBJ1-1 TRBV5-1 CASRGARDTEAFF TGCGCCAGCAGGGGGGCGCGCGACACTGAAGCTTTCTTT
many - TRBJ2-7 TRBV5-1 CASSLSPAPESYEQYF TGCGCCAGCAGCTTGTCTCCGGCGCCTGAGTCCTACGAGCAGTACTTC
- - TRBJ2-1 TRBV7-3 CASSLQRPHEQFF TGTGCCAGCAGCCTTCAGAGACCCCATGAGCAGTTCTTC
- - TRBJ1-5 TRBV4-2 CASSPGSDQPQHF TGTGCCAGCAGCCCGGGGAGTGACCAGCCCCAGCATTTT
many - TRBJ2-5 TRBV20-1 CSAPVPAGETQYF TGCAGTGCACCAGTTCCAGCGGGAGAGACCCAGTACTTC
- TRBD2 TRBJ2-3 TRBV20-1 CSARDGTSGLYAQYF TGCAGTGCTAGAGATGGGACTAGCGGGCTCTATGCGCAGTATTTT
many TRBD1 TRBJ2-2 TRBV5-1 CASSLYPGQTGELFF TGCGCCAGCAGCTTATACCCGGGACAGACCGGGGAGCTGTTTTTT
few - TRBJ1-5 TRBV20-1 CSARGQSAQPQHF TGCAGTGCTAGAGGACAGTCCGCTCAGCCCCAGCATTTT
many - TRBJ1-4 TRBV7-8 CASSVGLGLTNEKLFF TGTGCCAGCAGCGTGGGATTGGGGTTAACTAATGAAAAACTGTTTTTT
- - TRBJ2-1 TRBV20-1 CSASLREQFF TGCAGTGCATCACTCAGAGAGCAGTTCTTC